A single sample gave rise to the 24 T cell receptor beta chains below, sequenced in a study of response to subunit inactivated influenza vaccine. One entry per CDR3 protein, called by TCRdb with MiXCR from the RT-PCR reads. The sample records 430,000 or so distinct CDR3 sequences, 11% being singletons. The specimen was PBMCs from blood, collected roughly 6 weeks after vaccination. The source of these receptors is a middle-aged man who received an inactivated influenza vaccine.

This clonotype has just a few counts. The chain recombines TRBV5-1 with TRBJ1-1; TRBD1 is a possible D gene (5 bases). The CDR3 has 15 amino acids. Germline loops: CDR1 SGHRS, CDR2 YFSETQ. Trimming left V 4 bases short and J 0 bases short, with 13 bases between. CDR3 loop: CASSQKGLLNTEAFF. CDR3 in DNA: TGCGCCAGCAGCCAAAAGGGACTCCTGAACACTGAAGCTTTCTTT.

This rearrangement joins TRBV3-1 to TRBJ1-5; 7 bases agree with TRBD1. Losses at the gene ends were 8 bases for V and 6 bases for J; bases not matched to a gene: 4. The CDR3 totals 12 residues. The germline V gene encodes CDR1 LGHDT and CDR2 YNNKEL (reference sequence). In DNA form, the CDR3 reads TGTGCCAGCGGGGCAGGGGGTCAGCCCCAGCATTTT. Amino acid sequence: CASGAGGQPQHF.

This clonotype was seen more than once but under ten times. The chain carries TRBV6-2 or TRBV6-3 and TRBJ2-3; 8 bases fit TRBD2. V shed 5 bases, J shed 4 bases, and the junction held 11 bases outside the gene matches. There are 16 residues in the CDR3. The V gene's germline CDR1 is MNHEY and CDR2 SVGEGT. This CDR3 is CASSPPGGLAADTQYF. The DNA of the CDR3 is TGTGCCAGCAGTCCCCCCGGAGGACTAGCTGCAGATACGCAGTATTTT.

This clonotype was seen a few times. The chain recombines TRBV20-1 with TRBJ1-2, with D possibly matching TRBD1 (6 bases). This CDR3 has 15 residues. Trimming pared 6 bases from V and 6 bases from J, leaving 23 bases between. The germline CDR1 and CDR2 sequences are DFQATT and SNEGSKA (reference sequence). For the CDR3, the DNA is TGCAGTGCCGACGTGTCAGGGGCAAGGGCCAATGGCTACACCTTC. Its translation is CSADVSGARANGYTF.

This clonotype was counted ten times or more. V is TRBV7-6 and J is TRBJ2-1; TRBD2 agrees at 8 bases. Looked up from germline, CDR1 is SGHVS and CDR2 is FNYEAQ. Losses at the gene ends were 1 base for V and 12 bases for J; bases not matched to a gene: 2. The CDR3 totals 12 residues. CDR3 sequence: CASSLVGRGQFF. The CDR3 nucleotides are TGTGCCAGCAGCTTAGTCGGGAGGGGGCAGTTCTTC.

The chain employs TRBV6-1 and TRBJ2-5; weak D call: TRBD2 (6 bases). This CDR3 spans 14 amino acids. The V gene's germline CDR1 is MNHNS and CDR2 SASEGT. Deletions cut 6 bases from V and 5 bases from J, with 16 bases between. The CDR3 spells CASRRGAGRETQYF. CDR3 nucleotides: TGTGCCAGCAGACGCGGGGCTGGACGGGAGACCCAGTACTTC.

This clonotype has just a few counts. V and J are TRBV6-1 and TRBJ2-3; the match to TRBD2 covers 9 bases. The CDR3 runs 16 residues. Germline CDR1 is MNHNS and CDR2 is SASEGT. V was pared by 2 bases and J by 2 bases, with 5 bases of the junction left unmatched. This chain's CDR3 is CASSEMGLANTDTQYF. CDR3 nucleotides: TGTGCCAGCAGTGAAATGGGACTAGCAAACACAGATACGCAGTATTTT.

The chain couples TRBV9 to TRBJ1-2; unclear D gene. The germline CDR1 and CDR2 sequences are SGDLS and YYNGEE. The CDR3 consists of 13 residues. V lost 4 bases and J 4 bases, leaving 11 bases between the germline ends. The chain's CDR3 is CASSMDGGYGYTF. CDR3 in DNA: TGTGCCAGCAGCATGGACGGTGGCTATGGCTACACCTTC.

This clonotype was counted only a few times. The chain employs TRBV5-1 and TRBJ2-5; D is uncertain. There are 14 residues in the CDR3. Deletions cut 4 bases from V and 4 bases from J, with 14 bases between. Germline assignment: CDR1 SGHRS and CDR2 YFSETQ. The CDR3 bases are TGCGCCAGCAGCCCCTCCGACCGAGCAGAGACCCAGTACTTC. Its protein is CASSPSDRAETQYF.

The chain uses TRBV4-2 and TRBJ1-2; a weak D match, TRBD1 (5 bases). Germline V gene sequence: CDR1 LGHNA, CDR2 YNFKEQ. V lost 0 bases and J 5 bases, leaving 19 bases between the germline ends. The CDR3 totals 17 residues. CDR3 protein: CASSQDQRSSTAYGYTF. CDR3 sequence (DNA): TGTGCCAGCAGCCAAGACCAGAGAAGTTCGACAGCATATGGCTACACCTTC.

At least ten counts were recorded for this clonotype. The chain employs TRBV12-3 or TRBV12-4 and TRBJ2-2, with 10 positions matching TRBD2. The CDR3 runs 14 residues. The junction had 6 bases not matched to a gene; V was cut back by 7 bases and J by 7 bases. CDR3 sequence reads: CASKIAGGHGELFF. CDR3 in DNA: TGTGCCAGCAAAATAGCGGGGGGACACGGGGAGCTGTTTTTT.

CDR3 nucleotide sequence: TGCAGTGCTCGATACAGGGGCGTTTTGAATTCACCCCTCCACTTT. It is translated as CSARYRGVLNSPLHF. The chain combines TRBV20-1 with TRBJ1-6; 7 bases match TRBD1. Germline values: CDR1 DFQATT, CDR2 SNEGSKA (reference sequence). The J segment lost 7 bases and the V segment lost 5 bases, leaving 11 bases of the junction unmatched. There are 15 residues in the CDR3.

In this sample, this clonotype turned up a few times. The CDR3 sequence: CASYPSPGQNTGELFF. The CDR3 nucleotides are TGCGCCAGTTATCCCTCTCCGGGACAGAACACCGGGGAGCTGTTTTTT. The genes are TRBV4-1 and TRBJ2-2; D might be TRBD1 (6 bases). CDR1 and CDR2 from the germline V gene are MGHRA and YSYEKL. V lost 9 bases to trimming and J lost 1 base, with 18 bases between them. This CDR3 contains 16 residues.

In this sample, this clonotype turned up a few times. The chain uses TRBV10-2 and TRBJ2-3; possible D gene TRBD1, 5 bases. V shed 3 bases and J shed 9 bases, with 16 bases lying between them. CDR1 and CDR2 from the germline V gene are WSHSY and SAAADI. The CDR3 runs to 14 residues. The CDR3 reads CASSEPKQGNTQYF. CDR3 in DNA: TGCGCCAGCAGTGAACCGAAGCAGGGTAACACGCAGTATTTT.

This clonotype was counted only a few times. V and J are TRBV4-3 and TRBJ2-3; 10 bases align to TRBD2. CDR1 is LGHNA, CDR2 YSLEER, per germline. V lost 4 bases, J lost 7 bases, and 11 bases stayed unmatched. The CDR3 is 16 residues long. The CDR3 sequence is CASSRGPSGGFNTQYF. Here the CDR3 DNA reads TGCGCCAGCAGCCGAGGGCCTAGCGGGGGTTTTAATACGCAGTATTTT.

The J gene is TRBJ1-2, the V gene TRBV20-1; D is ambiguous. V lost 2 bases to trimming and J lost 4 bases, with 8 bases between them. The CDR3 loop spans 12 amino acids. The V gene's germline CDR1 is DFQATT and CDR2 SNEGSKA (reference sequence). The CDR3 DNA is TGCAGTGCTAGAACAGAATCCTATGGCTACACCTTC. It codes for CSARTESYGYTF.

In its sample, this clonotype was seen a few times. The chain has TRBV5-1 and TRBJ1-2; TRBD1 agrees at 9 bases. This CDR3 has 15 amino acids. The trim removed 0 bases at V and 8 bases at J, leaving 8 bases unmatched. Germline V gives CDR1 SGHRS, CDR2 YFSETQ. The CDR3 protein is CASSLVGQGIDGYTF. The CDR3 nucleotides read TGCGCCAGCAGCTTGGTGGGACAGGGCATCGACGGCTACACCTTC.

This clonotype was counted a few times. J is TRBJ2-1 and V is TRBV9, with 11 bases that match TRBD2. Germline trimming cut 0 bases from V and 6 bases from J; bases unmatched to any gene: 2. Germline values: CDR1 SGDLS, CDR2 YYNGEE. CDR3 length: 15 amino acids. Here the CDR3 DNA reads TGTGCCAGCAGCGTAGGACTAGCGGGATTCAATGAGCAGTTCTTC. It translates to CASSVGLAGFNEQFF.

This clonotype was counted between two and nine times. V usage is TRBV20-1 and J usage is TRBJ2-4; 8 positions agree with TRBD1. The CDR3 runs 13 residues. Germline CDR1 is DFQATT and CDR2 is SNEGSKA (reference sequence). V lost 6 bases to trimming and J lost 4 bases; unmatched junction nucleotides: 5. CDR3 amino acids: CSALTGEKNIQYF. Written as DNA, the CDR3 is TGCAGTGCCTTGACAGGGGAAAAAAACATTCAGTACTTC.

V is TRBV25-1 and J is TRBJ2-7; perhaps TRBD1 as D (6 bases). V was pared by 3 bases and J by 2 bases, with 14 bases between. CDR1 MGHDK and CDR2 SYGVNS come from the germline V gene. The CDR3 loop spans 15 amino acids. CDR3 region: CASSDTGIATYEQYF. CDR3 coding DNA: TGTGCCAGCAGTGATACAGGGATAGCGACCTACGAGCAGTACTTC.

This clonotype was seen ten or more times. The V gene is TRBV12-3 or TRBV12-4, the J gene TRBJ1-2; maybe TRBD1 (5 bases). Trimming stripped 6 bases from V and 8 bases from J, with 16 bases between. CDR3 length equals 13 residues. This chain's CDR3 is CASRTGANWGYTF. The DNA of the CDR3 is TGTGCCAGCAGAACCGGGGCGAACTGGGGCTACACCTTC.

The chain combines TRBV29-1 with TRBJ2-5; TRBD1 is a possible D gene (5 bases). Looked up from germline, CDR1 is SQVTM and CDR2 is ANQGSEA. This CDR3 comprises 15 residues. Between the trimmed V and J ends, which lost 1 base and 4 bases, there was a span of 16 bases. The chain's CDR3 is CSVEALQAARETQYF. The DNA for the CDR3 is TGCAGCGTTGAAGCCTTACAGGCGGCTAGAGAGACCCAGTACTTC.

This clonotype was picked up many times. The CDR3 spells CASSQDLWEGSAETQYF. CDR3 DNA sequence: TGTGCCAGCAGCCAAGATCTGTGGGAGGGGAGTGCGGAGACCCAGTACTTC. This chain connects TRBV3-1 to TRBJ2-5; TRBD2 agrees at 7 bases. With V trimmed by 0 bases and J by 5 bases, 12 bases remained unmatched. Germline V gene data show CDR1 as LGHDT and CDR2 as YNNKEL (reference sequence). The CDR3 consists of 17 residues.

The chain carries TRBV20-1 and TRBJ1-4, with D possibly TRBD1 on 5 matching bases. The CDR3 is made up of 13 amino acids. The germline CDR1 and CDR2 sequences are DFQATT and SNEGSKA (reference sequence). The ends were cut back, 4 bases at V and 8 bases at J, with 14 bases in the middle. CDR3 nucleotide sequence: TGCAGTGCTACAGGGCCAAAGTGGGAAAAACTGTTTTTT. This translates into CSATGPKWEKLFF.